The clone carrying this T cell receptor (beta chain) was seen a few times. This specimen belongs to a study of blood T cell repertoires in COVID-19. Overall study context: COVID-19 samples, acute and convalescent, were from the United States, Italy and Spain. Nucleic acid was either cDNA or gDNA, and it came from T cells, B-cell-depleted T cells, or PBMCs.

Per the original methods: Amplification with reference gene primers provided the estimates of nucleated cell counts. Assay: immunoSEQ multiplex PCR; the TCRdb copy retains only in-frame clones and omits some. V and J calls and clone size come straight from that table; D and trimming were deduced from the DNA. The sample has about 290,000 clones, 75% to 90% seen once. The age range of participants was 18 to 89 years, with residence in under 30 US areas. V lost 7 bases and J lost 8; bases outside the gene matches: 5. Germline loops: CDR1 SNHLY, CDR2 FYNNEI. This CDR3 comprises 13 residues. V gene TRBV2 combines with J gene TRBJ2-1; the match to TRBD2 covers 10 bases. The sample was PBMCs or T cells enriched from blood (not recorded which). The source is a woman in her forties who had recovered from COVID-19. For the CDR3, the DNA is TGTGCCAGCATTTATCTAGCGGGAGATGAGCAGTTCTTC. The encoded protein is CASIYLAGDEQFF.